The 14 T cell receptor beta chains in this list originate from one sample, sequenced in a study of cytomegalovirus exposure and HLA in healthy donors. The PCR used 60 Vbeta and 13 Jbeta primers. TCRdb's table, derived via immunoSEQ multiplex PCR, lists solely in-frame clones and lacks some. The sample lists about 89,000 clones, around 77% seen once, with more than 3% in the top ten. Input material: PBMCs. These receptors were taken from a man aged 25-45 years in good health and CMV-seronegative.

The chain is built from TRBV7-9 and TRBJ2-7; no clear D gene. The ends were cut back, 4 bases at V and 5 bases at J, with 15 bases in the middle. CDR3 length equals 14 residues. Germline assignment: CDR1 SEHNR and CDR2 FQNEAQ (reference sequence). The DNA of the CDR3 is TGTGCCAGCAGCTCTAGTCTGACGACTGACGAGCAGTACTTC. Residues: CASSSSLTTDEQYF.

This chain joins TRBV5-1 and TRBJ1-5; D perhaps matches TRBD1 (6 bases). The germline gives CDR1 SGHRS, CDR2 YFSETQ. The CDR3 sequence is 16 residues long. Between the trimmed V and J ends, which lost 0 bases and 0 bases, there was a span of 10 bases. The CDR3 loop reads CASSLEPQGSNQPQHF. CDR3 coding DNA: TGCGCCAGCAGCTTGGAGCCACAGGGTAGCAATCAGCCCCAGCATTTT.

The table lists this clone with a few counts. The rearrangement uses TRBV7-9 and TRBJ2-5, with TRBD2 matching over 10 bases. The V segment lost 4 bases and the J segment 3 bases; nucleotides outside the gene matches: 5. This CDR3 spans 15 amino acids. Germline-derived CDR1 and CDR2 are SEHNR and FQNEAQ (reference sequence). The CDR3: CASSSTLAGEETQYF. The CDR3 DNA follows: TGTGCCAGCAGCTCCACTCTAGCGGGAGAAGAGACCCAGTACTTC.

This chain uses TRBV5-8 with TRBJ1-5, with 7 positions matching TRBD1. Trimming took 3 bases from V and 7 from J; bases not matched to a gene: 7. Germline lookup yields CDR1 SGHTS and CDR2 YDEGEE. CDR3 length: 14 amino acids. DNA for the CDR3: TGTGCCAGCAGCTCGTACAGGGGTTGGCAGCCCCAGCATTTT. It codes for CASSSYRGWQPQHF. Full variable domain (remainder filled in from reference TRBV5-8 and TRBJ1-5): EAGVTQSPTHLIKTRGQQATLRCSPISGHTSVYWYQQALGLGLQFLLWYDEGEERNRGNFPPRFSGRQFPNYSSELNVNALELEDSALYLCASSSYRGWQPQHFGDGTRLSIL.

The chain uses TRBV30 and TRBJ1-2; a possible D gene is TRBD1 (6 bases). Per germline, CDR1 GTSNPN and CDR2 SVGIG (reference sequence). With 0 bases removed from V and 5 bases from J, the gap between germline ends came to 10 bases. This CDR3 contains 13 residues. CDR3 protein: CAWSVGQRYGYTF. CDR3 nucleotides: TGTGCCTGGAGTGTAGGACAGAGATATGGCTACACCTTC.

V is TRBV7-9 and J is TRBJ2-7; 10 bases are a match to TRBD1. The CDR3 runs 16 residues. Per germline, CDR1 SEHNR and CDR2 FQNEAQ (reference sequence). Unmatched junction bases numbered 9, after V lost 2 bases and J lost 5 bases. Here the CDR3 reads CASSLRADRGYDEQYF. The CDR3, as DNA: TGTGCCAGCAGCTTAAGGGCGGACAGGGGGTACGACGAGCAGTACTTC.

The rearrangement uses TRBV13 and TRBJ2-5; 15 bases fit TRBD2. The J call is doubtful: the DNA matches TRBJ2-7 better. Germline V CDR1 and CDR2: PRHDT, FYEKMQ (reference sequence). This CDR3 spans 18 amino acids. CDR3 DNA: TGTGCCAGCAGCTCAAGGACTAGCGGGAGGGGTCCTACCTACGAGCAGTACTTC. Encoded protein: CASSSRTSGRGPTYEQYF.

Written as DNA, the CDR3 is TGTGCCAGCAGTTTACCTCATGAAAAACTGTTTTTT. This codes for CASSLPHEKLFF. J is TRBJ1-4 and V is TRBV28; D not resolved. Germline V lookup: CDR1 MDHEN, CDR2 SYDVKM. Between the trimmed V and J ends, which lost 2 bases and 6 bases, there was a span of 4 bases. The CDR3 consists of 12 residues.

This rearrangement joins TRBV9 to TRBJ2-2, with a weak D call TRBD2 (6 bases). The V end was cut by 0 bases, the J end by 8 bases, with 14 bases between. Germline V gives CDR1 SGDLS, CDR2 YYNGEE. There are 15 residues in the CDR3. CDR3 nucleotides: TGTGCCAGCAGCGTAGCCGGACTACCCGGGGGGGAGCTGTTTTTT. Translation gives CASSVAGLPGGELFF.

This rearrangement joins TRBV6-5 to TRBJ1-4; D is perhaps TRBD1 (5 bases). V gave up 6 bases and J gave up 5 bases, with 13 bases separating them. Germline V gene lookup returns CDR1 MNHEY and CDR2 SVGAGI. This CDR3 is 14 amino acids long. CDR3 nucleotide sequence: TGTGCCAGCAGACTCGGGGGTAGCAATGAAAAACTGTTTTTT. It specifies CASRLGGSNEKLFF.

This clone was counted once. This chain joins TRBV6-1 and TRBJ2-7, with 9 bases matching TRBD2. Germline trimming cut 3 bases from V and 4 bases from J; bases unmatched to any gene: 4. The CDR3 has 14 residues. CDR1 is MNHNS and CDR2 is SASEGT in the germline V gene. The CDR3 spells CASSEERGVYEQYF. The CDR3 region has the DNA TGTGCCAGCAGTGAGGAGCGGGGGGTATACGAGCAGTACTTC.

The CDR3 sequence: CAISDPGRGGADTQYF. The CDR3 coding sequence is TGTGCCATCAGTGACCCGGGGCGGGGGGGCGCAGATACGCAGTATTTT. The rearrangement joins TRBV10-3 to TRBJ2-3, with 9 bases matching TRBD2. The CDR3 runs to 16 residues. Trimming cost V 3 bases and J 4 bases; bases outside gene matches: 8. Germline V gives CDR1 ENHRY, CDR2 SYGVKD.

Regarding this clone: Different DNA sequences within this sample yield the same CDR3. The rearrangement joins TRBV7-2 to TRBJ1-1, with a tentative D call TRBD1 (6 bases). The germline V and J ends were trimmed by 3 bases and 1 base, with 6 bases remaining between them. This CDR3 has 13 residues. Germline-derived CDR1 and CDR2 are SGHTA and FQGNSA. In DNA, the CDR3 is TGTGCCAGCAGCTTGGACAGGAACACTGAAGCTTTCTTT. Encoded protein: CASSLDRNTEAFF.

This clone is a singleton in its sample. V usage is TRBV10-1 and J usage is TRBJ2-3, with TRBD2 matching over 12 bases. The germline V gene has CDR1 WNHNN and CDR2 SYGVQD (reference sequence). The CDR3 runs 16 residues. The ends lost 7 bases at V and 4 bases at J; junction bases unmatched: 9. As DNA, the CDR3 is TGCGCCAGCACCCATGGGCTAGCGGGAGGGCCAGATACGCAGTATTTT. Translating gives CASTHGLAGGPDTQYF.